The entry below describes one T cell receptor beta chain. No antigen is known for it. Germline assignment: CDR1 GTSNPN and CDR2 SVGIG (reference sequence). CDR3 length: 11 residues. V shed 4 bases and J shed 4 bases, with 5 bases lying between them. This entry comes from a study of naive CD8 T cells in extremely preterm neonates. Findings of the study overall: Relative to older groups, preterm infants had shorter, less trimmed CDR3s with fewer N additions. iChao1 richness was lowest in preterm neonates, significantly versus all ages.

Produced via immunoSEQ multiplex PCR; TCRdb's table is partial and in-frame only. The profile covers around 5,400 clones, with about 96% appearing a single time and 0.64% taken by the ten largest. Extremely preterm deliveries at roughly 23-27 weeks of gestation provided the preterm samples. Sequenced input: naive CD8+ T cells from cord blood. The clonotype comes from a boy who was born preterm. The V and J genes are TRBV30 and TRBJ2-1; D possibly corresponds to TRBD1 (5 bases). DNA of the CDR3: TGTGCCTGGAAGGGGTACAATGAGCAGTTCTTC. It translates to CAWKGYNEQFF.